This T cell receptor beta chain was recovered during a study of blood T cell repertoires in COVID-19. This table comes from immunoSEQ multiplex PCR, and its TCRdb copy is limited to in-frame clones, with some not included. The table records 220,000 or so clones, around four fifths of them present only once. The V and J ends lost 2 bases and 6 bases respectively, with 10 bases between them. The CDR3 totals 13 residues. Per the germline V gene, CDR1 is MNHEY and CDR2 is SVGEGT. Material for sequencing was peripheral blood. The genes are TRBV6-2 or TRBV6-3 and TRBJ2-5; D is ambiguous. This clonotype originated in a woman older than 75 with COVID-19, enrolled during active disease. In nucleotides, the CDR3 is TGTGCCAGCAGTTACGACATCAGCCAGACCCAGTACTTC. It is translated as CASSYDISQTQYF.